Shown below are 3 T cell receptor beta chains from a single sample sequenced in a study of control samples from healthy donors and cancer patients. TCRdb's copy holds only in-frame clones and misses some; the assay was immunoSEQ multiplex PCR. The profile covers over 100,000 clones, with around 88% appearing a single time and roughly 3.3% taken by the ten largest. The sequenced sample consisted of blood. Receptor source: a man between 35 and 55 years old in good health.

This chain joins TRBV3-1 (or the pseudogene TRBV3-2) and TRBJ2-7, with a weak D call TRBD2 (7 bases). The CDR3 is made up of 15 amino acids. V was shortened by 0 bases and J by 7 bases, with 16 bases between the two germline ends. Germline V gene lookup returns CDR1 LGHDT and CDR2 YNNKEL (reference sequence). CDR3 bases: TGTGCCAGCAGCCAAGATCCGGGGGGCCTGGGTGAGCAGTACTTC. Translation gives CASSQDPGGLGEQYF.

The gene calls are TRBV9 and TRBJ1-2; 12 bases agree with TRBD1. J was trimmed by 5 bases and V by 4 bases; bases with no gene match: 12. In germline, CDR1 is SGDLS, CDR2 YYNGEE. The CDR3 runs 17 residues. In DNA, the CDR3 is TGTGCCAGCAGCTCGGTCGTGGGACAGGGGGCAGGGTATGGCTACACCTTC. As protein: CASSSVVGQGAGYGYTF.

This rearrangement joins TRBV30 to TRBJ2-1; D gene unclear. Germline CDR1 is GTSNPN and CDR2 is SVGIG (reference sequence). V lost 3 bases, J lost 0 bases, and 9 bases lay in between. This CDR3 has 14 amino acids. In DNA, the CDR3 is TGTGCCTGGAGGGGCGGCCTCTCCTACAATGAGCAGTTCTTC. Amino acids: CAWRGGLSYNEQFF.